This T cell receptor beta chain came from a study of control samples from healthy donors and cancer patients. This clone was seen only a few times. Only in-frame clones appear in the TCRdb table, and some are missing; sequencing was by immunoSEQ multiplex PCR. The table lists more than 100,000 clones, roughly 91% of them singletons. V lost 6 bases, J lost 3 bases, and 12 bases lay in between. Germline V CDR1 and CDR2: LNHDA, SQIVND (reference sequence). This CDR3 spans 14 amino acids. The chain carries TRBV19 and TRBJ1-5, with a tentative D call TRBD1 (6 bases). Sequencing was performed on PBMCs. This receptor was obtained from a man in his 60s with lung cancer. CDR3: CASSVGQINQPQHF. The CDR3 bases are TGTGCCAGTAGCGTAGGACAGATCAATCAGCCCCAGCATTTT.